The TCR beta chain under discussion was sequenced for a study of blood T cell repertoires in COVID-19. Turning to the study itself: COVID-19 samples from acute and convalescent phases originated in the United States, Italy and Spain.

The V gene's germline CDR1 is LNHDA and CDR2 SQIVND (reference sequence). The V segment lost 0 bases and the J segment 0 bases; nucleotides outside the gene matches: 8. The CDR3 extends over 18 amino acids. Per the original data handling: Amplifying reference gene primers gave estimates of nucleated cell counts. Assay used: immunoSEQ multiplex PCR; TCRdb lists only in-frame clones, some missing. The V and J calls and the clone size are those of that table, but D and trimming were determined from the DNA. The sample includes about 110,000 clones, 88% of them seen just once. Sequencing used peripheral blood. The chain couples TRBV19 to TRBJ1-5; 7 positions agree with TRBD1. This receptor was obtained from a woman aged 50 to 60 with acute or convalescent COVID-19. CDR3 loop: CASSIDQGDRYSNQPQHF. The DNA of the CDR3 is TGTGCCAGTAGTATAGATCAAGGGGACAGATATAGCAATCAGCCCCAGCATTTT.